Described below is a single T cell receptor beta chain sequence and its context. The data derive from a study of blood T cell repertoires in COVID-19. The CDR3 spans 14 residues. The V gene lost 5 bases and the J gene lost 6 bases, with 14 bases spanning the gap. CDR1 is SGHTA and CDR2 is FQGNSA in the germline V gene. The protocol was immunoSEQ multiplex PCR, while the TCRdb copy is restricted to in-frame clones and leaves out a portion. The sample holds 180,000 or so clones, about 85% seen once. Sequencing used peripheral blood. The chain is built from TRBV7-2 and TRBJ2-1; D is undetermined. The receptor was derived from an elderly woman with acute or convalescent COVID-19. In nucleotides, the CDR3 is TGTGCCAGCAGCCGCGATTCATTTGTCAATGAGCAGTTCTTC. The encoded protein is CASSRDSFVNEQFF.